This T cell receptor (beta chain) emerged from a study of blood T cell repertoires in COVID-19 (TCRdb year 2020). About the study as a whole: Samples covering the acute and convalescent phases of COVID-19 were provided by collaborators in the United States, Italy and Spain. The sample metadata nearly always contained a de-identified subject ID, COVID-19 status, age in years and sex. HLA class I and class II types, where available, came from metadata supplied by the sample provider rather than from assay-based typing. The repertoires were made available in a free public database intended to serve as a resource for research on the immune response to SARS-CoV-2. The material from the prospective study consisted of cDNA or gDNA derived from T cells, B-cell-depleted T cells, or PBMCs. The samples were drawn from the first 160 participants of the ongoing ImmuneRACE study and from 1,254 subjects provided by 6 global collaborators. Deeply sampled blood TCRbeta repertoires from subjects exposed to, actively infected with, or recovered from COVID-19 were included in the dataset. Overall results and qualifications from the work: The quantity of clinical and demographic metadata differed by source and by participant and was supplied without curation.

TCRbeta CDR3 regions were amplified from genomic DNA using the immunoSEQ Assay, a bias-controlled multiplex PCR. The paper's processing steps were these. The number of nucleated cells in each sample was estimated by amplification of reference gene primers within the assay. Sequence reads were collapsed and filtered to measure the absolute abundance of every unique TCRbeta CDR3 rearrangement. For each sample, productive Simpson clonality was calculated by taking the square root of Simpson's diversity index across productive rearrangements. Held by TCRdb, this immuneACCESS table contains in-frame sequences only and omits some clones. Under half of the omission traces to an unresolved V gene where checked; the cause of the rest is unknown. The V and J calls and clone size are taken from that table; D and trimming were inferred from the DNA. Recorded for this sample are 150,000 to 200,000 clones; 65% to 85% of them occurred a single time. The ten largest make up 13% of the sample.

In regard to this clone: What antigen it recognizes has not been identified. No much larger clone exists at a distance of one base, and base qualities are not known.

Participants in the prospective study were enrolled through a virtual design, were aged roughly 18 to 100 years, and lived in roughly 26 United States geographic areas. In the prospective study, cohorts were assigned on the basis of participant-reported clinical history obtained from a screening survey and a study questionnaire. ImmuneRACE Cohort 3 recovered participants were defined by two consecutive negative NP/OP PCR tests, healthcare professional clearance, or symptom resolution. In the prospective study, mobile phlebotomists collected whole blood, serum and a nasopharyngeal or oropharyngeal swab from each participant. Over a roughly 2-month period, participants in the prospective study had the option of providing additional blood draws and questionnaires. Prospective study blood samples were shipped either frozen or at room temperature before DNA extraction. What was sequenced was PBMCs or T cells enriched from blood (not recorded which). The clonotype was recovered from a woman aged 55-69 years who had recovered from COVID-19.

The bases read TGTGCCAGTAGTCCGGGACTAGCGGGAATTACCGGGGAGCTGTTTTTT. This yields the protein CASSPGLAGITGELFF. The chain links TRBV19 with TRBJ2-2; TRBD2 lines up with 13 middle nucleotides. CDR1 LNHDA and CDR2 SQIVND are derived from the germline V gene (reference sequence). Its CDR3 holds 16 amino acids, cysteine through phenylalanine. Of all the DNA, just the CDR3 is kept, 48 bases in frame from base 1. Here V drops 5 bases and J drops 5 bases, and the junction holds 5 bases not matched to any gene.